These 3 T cell receptor beta chains share one sample of origin, sequenced in a study of long-term antiretroviral therapy in people with HIV. Researchers ran immunoSEQ v3.0 at survey level. Profiling relied on immunoSEQ multiplex PCR, and the TCRdb table lists in-frame clones only, not all of them. Among 18,000 or so clones listed, more than 70% were seen once. The starting material was unsorted PBMCs, obtained at the start of antiretroviral therapy, before treatment. The receptors stem from a woman aged 40 to 55 with HIV.

This chain links TRBV5-5 with TRBJ1-4; D uncertain. Between the trimmed V and J ends, which lost 1 base and 8 bases, there was a span of 12 bases. This CDR3 has 14 residues. Germline V gives CDR1 SGHKS, CDR2 YYEKEE (reference sequence). The CDR3 reads CASSLKREHEKLFF. The CDR3 DNA is TGTGCCAGCAGCTTGAAAAGGGAACACGAAAAACTGTTTTTT.

The chain uses TRBV6-1 and TRBJ1-2; D not resolved. CDR3 length: 11 amino acids. Germline CDR1 and CDR2: MNHNS and SASEGT. V was cut by 5 bases and J by 4 bases, with 5 bases left in between. The CDR3 spells CASSYSYGYTF. CDR3 nucleotide sequence: TGTGCCAGCAGTTACAGCTATGGCTACACCTTC.

The CDR3 protein is CASSAGQGAYEQYF. The CDR3 nucleotides are TGTGCCAGCAGTGCTGGTCAGGGGGCTTACGAGCAGTACTTC. J is TRBJ2-7 and V is TRBV2; 8 bases are shared with TRBD1. This CDR3 is 14 amino acids long. CDR1 and CDR2 (germline): SNHLY, FYNNEI. V was pared by 4 bases and J by 4 bases, with 6 bases of the junction left unmatched.